This paragraph reports one TCR beta chain. The germline V gene encodes CDR1 LGHNA and CDR2 YNFKEQ. The CDR3 sequence is 14 residues long. J lost 15 bases, V lost 0 bases, and 9 bases had no gene match. The data originate from a study of OX40 agonist ivuxolimab in advanced cancers. Data came from immunoSEQ multiplex PCR; TCRdb stores just in-frame clones and leaves some out. There are about 69,000 clones in the sample; about 88% occur only once, and approximately 4% lies in the top ten. This sample comprised CD4+ or CD8+ T cells sorted from blood, obtained in a trial of the OX40 agonist ivuxolimab. The TCR originated in an adult with an advanced solid tumor such as melanoma, head and neck, liver or kidney cancer. The V gene is TRBV4-2, the J gene TRBJ2-1; TRBD1 aligns across 9 bases. The CDR3 sequence is CASSQEGSGTGTFF. The CDR3 region has the DNA TGTGCCAGCAGCCAAGAAGGATCAGGGACAGGGACGTTCTTC.